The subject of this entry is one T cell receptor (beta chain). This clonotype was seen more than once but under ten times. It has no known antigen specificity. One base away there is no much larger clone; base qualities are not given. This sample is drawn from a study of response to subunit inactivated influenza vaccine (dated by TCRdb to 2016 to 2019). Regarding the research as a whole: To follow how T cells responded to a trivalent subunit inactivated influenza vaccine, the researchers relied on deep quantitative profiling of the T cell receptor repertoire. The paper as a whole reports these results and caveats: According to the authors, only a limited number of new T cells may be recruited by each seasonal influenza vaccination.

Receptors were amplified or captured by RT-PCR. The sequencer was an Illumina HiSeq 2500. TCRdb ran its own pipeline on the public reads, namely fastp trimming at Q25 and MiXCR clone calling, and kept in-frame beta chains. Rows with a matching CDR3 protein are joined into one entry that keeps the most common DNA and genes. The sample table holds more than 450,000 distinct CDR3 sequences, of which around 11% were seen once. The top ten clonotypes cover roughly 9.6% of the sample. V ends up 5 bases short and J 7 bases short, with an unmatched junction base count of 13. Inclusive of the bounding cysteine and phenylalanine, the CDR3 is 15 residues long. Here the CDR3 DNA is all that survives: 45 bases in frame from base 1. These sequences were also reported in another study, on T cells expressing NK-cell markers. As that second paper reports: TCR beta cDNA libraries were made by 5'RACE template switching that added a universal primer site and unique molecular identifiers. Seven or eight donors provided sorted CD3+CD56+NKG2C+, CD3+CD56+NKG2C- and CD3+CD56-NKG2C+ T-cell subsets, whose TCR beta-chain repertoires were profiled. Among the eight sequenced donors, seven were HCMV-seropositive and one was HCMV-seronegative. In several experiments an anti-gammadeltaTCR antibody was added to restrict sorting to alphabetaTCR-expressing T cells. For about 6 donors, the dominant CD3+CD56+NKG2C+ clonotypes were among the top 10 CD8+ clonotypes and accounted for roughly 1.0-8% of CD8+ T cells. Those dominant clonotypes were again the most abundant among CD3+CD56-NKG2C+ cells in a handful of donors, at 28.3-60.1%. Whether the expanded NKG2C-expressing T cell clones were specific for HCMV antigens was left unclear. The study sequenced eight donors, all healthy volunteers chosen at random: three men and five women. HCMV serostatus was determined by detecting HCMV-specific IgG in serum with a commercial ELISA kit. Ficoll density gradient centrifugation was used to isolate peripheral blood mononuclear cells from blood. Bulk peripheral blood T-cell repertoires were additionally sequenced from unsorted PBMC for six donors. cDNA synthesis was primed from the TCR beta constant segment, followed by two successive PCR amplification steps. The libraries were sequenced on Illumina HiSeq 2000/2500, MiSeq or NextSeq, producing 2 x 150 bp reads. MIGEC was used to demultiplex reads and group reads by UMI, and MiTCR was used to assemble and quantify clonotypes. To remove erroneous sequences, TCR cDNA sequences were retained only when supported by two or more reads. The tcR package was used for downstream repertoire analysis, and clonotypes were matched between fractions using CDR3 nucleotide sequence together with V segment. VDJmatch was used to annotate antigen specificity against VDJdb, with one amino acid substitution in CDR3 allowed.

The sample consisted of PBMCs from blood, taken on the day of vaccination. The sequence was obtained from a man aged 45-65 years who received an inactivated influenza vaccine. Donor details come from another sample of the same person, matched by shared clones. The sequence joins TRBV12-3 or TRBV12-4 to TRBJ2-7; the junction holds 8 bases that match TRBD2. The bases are TGTGCCAGCAGTCCAAGACGGGAGGGGAATGGGGAGCAGTACTTC. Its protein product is CASSPRREGNGEQYF.